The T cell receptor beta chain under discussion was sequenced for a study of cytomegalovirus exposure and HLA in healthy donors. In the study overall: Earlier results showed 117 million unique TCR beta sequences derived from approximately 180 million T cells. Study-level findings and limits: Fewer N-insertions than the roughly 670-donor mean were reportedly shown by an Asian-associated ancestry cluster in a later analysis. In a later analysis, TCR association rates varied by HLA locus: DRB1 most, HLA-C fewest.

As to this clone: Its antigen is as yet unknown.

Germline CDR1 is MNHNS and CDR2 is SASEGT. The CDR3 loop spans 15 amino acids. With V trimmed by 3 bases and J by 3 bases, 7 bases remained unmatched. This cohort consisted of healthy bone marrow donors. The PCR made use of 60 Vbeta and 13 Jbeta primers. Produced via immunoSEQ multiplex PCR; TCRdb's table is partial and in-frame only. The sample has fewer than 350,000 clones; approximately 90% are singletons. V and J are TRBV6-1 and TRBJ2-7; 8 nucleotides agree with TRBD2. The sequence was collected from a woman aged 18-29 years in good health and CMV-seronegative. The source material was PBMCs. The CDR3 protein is CASSDSAGDFYEQYF. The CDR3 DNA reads TGTGCCAGCAGTGATTCAGCGGGGGACTTCTACGAGCAGTACTTC.